Below, 24 T cell receptor beta chains from the same sample are listed, as sequenced in a study of OX40 agonist ivuxolimab in advanced cancers. The method was immunoSEQ multiplex PCR; TCRdb's version includes in-frame clones alone and lacks a portion of them. The sample shows about 68,000 clones, approximately 80% of them seen only once. The source was CD4+ or CD8+ T cells sorted from blood, collected in a trial of the OX40 agonist ivuxolimab. All receptors come from an adult with an advanced solid tumor such as melanoma, head and neck, liver or kidney cancer.

The rearrangement joins TRBV30 to TRBJ1-5; D remains ambiguous. V lost 0 bases and J 5 bases, leaving 5 bases between the germline ends. The CDR3 has 12 residues. Germline V gene sequence: CDR1 GTSNPN, CDR2 SVGIG (reference sequence). The CDR3 loop reads CAWSVTDQPQHF. CDR3 bases: TGTGCCTGGAGTGTAACCGATCAGCCCCAGCATTTT.

The chain carries TRBV28 and TRBJ2-2; 9 bases align to TRBD1. The J segment lost 1 base and the V segment lost 5 bases, leaving 2 bases of the junction unmatched. This CDR3 spans 15 amino acids. The germline V gene has CDR1 MDHEN and CDR2 SYDVKM. CDR3 DNA sequence: TGTGCCAGCAGTGGACAGGGGCAGAACACCGGGGAGCTGTTTTTT. It is translated as CASSGQGQNTGELFF.

V is TRBV2 and J is TRBJ2-5, with D unclear. This CDR3 comprises 12 residues. Trimming shortened V by 6 bases and J by 4 bases, and 9 bases separated the two germline ends. Germline V gives CDR1 SNHLY, CDR2 FYNNEI. Written as DNA, the CDR3 is TGTGCCAGCAGCCCGTCCGGAGAGACCCAGTACTTC. Amino acids: CASSPSGETQYF.

This chain joins TRBV29-1 and TRBJ1-2; 7 bases agree with TRBD1. CDR1 is SQVTM, CDR2 ANQGSEA, per germline. V lost 5 bases to trimming and J lost 5 bases; unmatched junction nucleotides: 11. The CDR3 is 14 residues long. CDR3 region: CSVQSGTALYGYTF. CDR3 in DNA: TGCAGCGTTCAGTCAGGGACAGCTTTGTATGGCTACACCTTC.

V gene TRBV7-3 combines with J gene TRBJ2-2; 7 nucleotides align to TRBD2. Per germline, CDR1 SGHTA and CDR2 FQGTGA. The CDR3 contains 16 residues. V was pared by 1 base and J by 6 bases, with 8 bases of the junction left unmatched. Here the CDR3 reads CASSLNAGAVAGELFF. In DNA form, the CDR3 reads TGTGCCAGCAGCTTAAATGCGGGAGCTGTTGCCGGGGAGCTGTTTTTT.

This rearrangement joins TRBV4-2 to TRBJ2-1, with TRBD2 identical over 9 bases. The germline V gene encodes CDR1 LGHNA and CDR2 YNFKEQ. There are 21 residues in the CDR3. The V segment lost 0 bases and the J segment 3 bases; nucleotides outside the gene matches: 18. The CDR3 nucleotides are TGTGCCAGCAGCCAAGATCTCACGGTGGCTAGCGGGATTGTCTTCTACAATGAGCAGTTCTTC. It yields the protein CASSQDLTVASGIVFYNEQFF.

The chain's CDR3 is CASRAPTGGMNTEAFF. CDR3 DNA: TGTGCCAGCAGAGCTCCGACAGGCGGGATGAACACTGAAGCTTTCTTT. The genes are TRBV5-4 and TRBJ1-1, with D possibly matching TRBD1 (6 bases). The CDR3 extends over 16 amino acids. Trimming took 5 bases from V and 0 from J, leaving 17 bases between them. Germline lookup yields CDR1 SGHNT and CDR2 YYREEE (reference sequence). Supplemented by reference TRBV5-4 and TRBJ1-1, the full variable domain reads ETGVTQSPTHLIKTRGQQVTLRCSSQSGHNTVSWYQQALGQGPQFIFQYYREEENGRGNFPPRFSGLQFPNYSSELNVNALELDDSALYLCASRAPTGGMNTEAFFGQGTRLTVV.

The V gene is TRBV9, the J gene TRBJ2-3; 10 bases line up with TRBD2. This CDR3 is built from 17 residues. With V trimmed by 3 bases and J by 4 bases, 11 bases remained unmatched. In germline, CDR1 is SGDLS, CDR2 YYNGEE. The CDR3 DNA reads as TGTGCCAGCAGCGGCCCAAGATCTAGCGGGAGTTCAGATACGCAGTATTTT. This gives the protein CASSGPRSSGSSDTQYF.

This chain uses TRBV6-1 with TRBJ2-3, with D unclear. In germline, CDR1 is MNHNS, CDR2 SASEGT. Trimming stripped 2 bases from V and 2 bases from J, with 11 bases between. There are 15 residues in the CDR3. In DNA form, the CDR3 reads TGTGCCAGCAGTGAATCGTACGGCAACACAGATACGCAGTATTTT. This sequence encodes CASSESYGNTDTQYF.

This clone was seen just once. This chain connects TRBV30 to TRBJ1-1; no definite D call. CDR1 is GTSNPN and CDR2 is SVGIG in the germline V gene (reference sequence). The CDR3 spans 17 residues. V was cut by 3 bases and J by 1 base, with 21 bases left in between. This CDR3 is CAWSPPRYGVENTEAFF. CDR3 nucleotides: TGTGCCTGGAGCCCCCCTCGATACGGGGTCGAGAACACTGAAGCTTTCTTT.

The CDR3 sequence is CASSTVAGGPYEQYF. CDR3 in DNA: TGTGCCAGTAGTACCGTAGCGGGAGGGCCCTACGAGCAGTACTTC. The chain employs TRBV19 and TRBJ2-7, with 11 positions matching TRBD2. The CDR3 totals 15 residues. V lost 4 bases and J lost 2; bases outside the gene matches: 4. Per the germline V gene, CDR1 is LNHDA and CDR2 is SQIVND (reference sequence).

The V call is TRBV2, the J call TRBJ1-5; no reliable D call. V was cut by 5 bases and J by 4 bases, with 12 bases left in between. This CDR3 comprises 14 residues. Germline lookup yields CDR1 SNHLY and CDR2 FYNNEI. The CDR3 DNA is TGTGCCAGCAGTCAAGAAATCCGGAATCAGCCCCAGCATTTT. Its translation is CASSQEIRNQPQHF.

The chain uses TRBV2 and TRBJ1-4, with D uncertain. This CDR3 spans 16 amino acids. Germline V gene lookup returns CDR1 SNHLY and CDR2 FYNNEI. V lost 8 bases, J lost 7 bases, and 23 bases lay in between. CDR3 in amino acids: CASSSGGGVRSEKLFF. The CDR3 DNA sequence: TGTGCCAGCTCAAGTGGCGGCGGGGTACGGAGTGAAAAACTGTTTTTT.

The chain is built from TRBV25-1 and TRBJ1-5; 7 bases are a match to TRBD1. Germline V gives CDR1 MGHDK, CDR2 SYGVNS. The CDR3 is made up of 15 amino acids. Trimming removed 9 bases from V and 1 base from J; junction bases left unmatched: 9. The CDR3: CASLTPDRSNQPQHF. CDR3 sequence (DNA): TGTGCCAGTCTGACCCCGGACAGGAGCAATCAGCCCCAGCATTTT.

The J gene is TRBJ1-4, the V gene TRBV2, with a weak D call TRBD1 (5 bases). Trimming removed 4 bases from V and 6 bases from J, with 9 bases in between. The germline gives CDR1 SNHLY, CDR2 FYNNEI. The CDR3 has 13 residues. The CDR3 nucleotides are TGTGCCAGCAGTGGTGGGGCCGATGAAAAACTGTTTTTT. This encodes CASSGGADEKLFF. Together with reference TRBV2 and TRBJ1-4, the CDR3 gives the full variable domain: EPEVTQTPSHQVTQMGQEVILRCVPISNHLYFYWYRQILGQKVEFLVSFYNNEISEKSEIFDDQFSVERPDGSNFTLKIRSTKLEDSAMYFCASSGGADEKLFFGSGTQLSVL.

The chain is built from TRBV5-8 and TRBJ1-5; the D is unclear. Trimming pared 6 bases from V and 8 bases from J, leaving 18 bases between. CDR3 length: 14 residues. Germline lookup yields CDR1 SGHTS and CDR2 YDEGEE. This CDR3 reads CASTRGINREPQHF. The CDR3 bases are TGTGCCAGCACCCGCGGAATAAATCGGGAGCCCCAGCATTTT.

V gene TRBV5-8 combines with J gene TRBJ2-3, with no clear D. The germline V gene encodes CDR1 SGHTS and CDR2 YDEGEE. The CDR3 totals 11 residues. V lost 4 bases, J lost 3 bases, and 3 bases lay in between. The CDR3 loop is CASSPTDTQYF. CDR3 DNA sequence: TGTGCCAGCAGCCCGACAGATACGCAGTATTTT.

The chain recombines TRBV19 with TRBJ2-1, with 7 bases that match TRBD1. This CDR3 spans 16 amino acids. Trimming removed 2 bases from V and 2 bases from J; junction bases left unmatched: 6. CDR1 is LNHDA, CDR2 SQIVND, per germline (reference sequence). The CDR3 loop is CASSILSDRAYNEQFF. The CDR3 nucleotides are TGTGCCAGTAGTATACTAAGCGACAGGGCCTACAATGAGCAGTTCTTC.

The CDR3 spells CASSQSYLAGAGELFF. The CDR3 DNA follows: TGTGCCAGCAGCCAGAGCTACTTAGCGGGAGCCGGGGAGCTGTTTTTT. This chain joins TRBV9 and TRBJ2-2; the match to TRBD2 covers 9 bases. This CDR3 comprises 16 residues. V lost 4 bases and J lost 6; bases outside the gene matches: 10. The germline CDR1 and CDR2 sequences are SGDLS and YYNGEE.

The chain recombines TRBV27 with TRBJ2-3, with a tentative D call TRBD2 (6 bases). The CDR3 loop spans 15 amino acids. The V gene lost 4 bases and the J gene lost 1 base, with 12 bases spanning the gap. In germline, CDR1 is MNHEY, CDR2 SMNVEV (reference sequence). The CDR3 DNA sequence: TGTGCCAGCAGTTCGGGACCGGGGGGCACAGATACGCAGTATTTT. Translation: CASSSGPGGTDTQYF.

V gene TRBV6-5 combines with J gene TRBJ2-1, with TRBD1 matching over 7 bases. Germline V lookup: CDR1 MNHEY, CDR2 SVGAGI. V was pared by 6 bases and J by 4 bases, with 6 bases of the junction left unmatched. This CDR3 region has 14 residues. The DNA of the CDR3 is TGTGCCAGCAGAACGGGACAGATTTACAATGAGCAGTTCTTC. It encodes CASRTGQIYNEQFF.

V usage is TRBV5-1 and J usage is TRBJ2-2; the D is unclear. V gave up 3 bases and J gave up 1 base, with 10 bases separating them. Germline V CDR1 and CDR2: SGHRS, YFSETQ. The CDR3 spans 15 residues. CDR3 DNA sequence: TGCGCCAGCAGCTCTTATACGGAGAACACCGGGGAGCTGTTTTTT. It is translated as CASSSYTENTGELFF.

The chain combines TRBV5-1 with TRBJ2-5; D is perhaps TRBD1 (6 bases). The J call may be faulty, since TRBJ2-7 better matches the DNA end. Germline V gene lookup returns CDR1 SGHRS and CDR2 YFSETQ. The CDR3 consists of 16 residues. The CDR3 DNA sequence: TGCGCCAGCAGCGCGAACAGGGCCCAGCGAATCTACGAGCAGTACTTC. Its translation is CASSANRAQRIYEQYF.

This clone was counted once. This rearrangement joins TRBV7-9 to TRBJ2-3; D is perhaps TRBD1 (5 bases). V was shortened by 5 bases and J by 5 bases, with 8 bases between the two germline ends. CDR3 length: 12 residues. Germline lookup yields CDR1 SEHNR and CDR2 FQNEAQ (reference sequence). DNA for the CDR3: TGTGCCAGCAGCCCCCAGGGAGATACGCAGTATTTT. It encodes CASSPQGDTQYF.